This T cell receptor beta chain was sequenced during a study of blood T cells in healthy people across ages. Study details: About one barcoded beta molecule per two T cells came from capture by template switching. Study-wide results and caveats: It was held that diversity estimates obtained from one million T cells represented underestimates.

The use of a sample-barcoded 5' primer and a J-beta primer mix characterized a second PCR of roughly 6 to 12 cycles. TCRdb used MiXCR to reprocess the 5' RACE reads, holding one entry per CDR3 protein. The sample holds about 1.1 million distinct CDR3 sequences, more than 30% seen once. Caucasian, healthy and from Russia, the donors were aged between roughly 6 and 100. In its sample, this clonotype was seen a few times. The antigen is not known. Trimming removed 0 bases at V and 5 bases at J, with 14 bases between. From germline, CDR1 is MGHRA and CDR2 YSYEKL. The CDR3 has 16 residues. The origin of this receptor is a man younger than 35 in good health. The chain has TRBV4-1 and TRBJ2-1; tentative D call: TRBD1 (5 bases). Sample: blood. DNA for the CDR3: TGCGCCAGCAGCCAAGACAGCAGGGTGGAACACAATGAGCAGTTCTTC. It translates to CASSQDSRVEHNEQFF.